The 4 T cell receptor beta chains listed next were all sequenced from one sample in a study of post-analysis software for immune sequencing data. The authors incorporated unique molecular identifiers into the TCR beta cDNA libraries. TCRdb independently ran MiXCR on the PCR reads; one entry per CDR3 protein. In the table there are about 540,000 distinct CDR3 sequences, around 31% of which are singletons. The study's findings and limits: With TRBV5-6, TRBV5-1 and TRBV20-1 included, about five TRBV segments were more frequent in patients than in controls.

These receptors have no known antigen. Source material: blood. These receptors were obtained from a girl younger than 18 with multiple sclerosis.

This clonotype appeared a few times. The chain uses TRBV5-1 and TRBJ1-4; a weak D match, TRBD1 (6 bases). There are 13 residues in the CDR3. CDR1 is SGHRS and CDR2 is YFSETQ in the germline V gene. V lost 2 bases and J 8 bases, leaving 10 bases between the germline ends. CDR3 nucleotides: TGCGCCAGCAGCTTACAGGGTGAAGAAAAACTGTTTTTT. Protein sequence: CASSLQGEEKLFF.

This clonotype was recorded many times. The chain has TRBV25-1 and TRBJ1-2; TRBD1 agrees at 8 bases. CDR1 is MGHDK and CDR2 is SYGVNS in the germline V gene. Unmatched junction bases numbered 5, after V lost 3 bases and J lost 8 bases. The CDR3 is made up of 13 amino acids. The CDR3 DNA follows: TGTGCCAGCAGTGAGGACAGGGTTCGCGGCTACACCTTC. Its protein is CASSEDRVRGYTF.

The CDR3 DNA sequence: TGTGCCAGCAGCCGATCAGGGACAGGGGGCTCCGGGGAGCTGTTTTTT. Its protein product is CASSRSGTGGSGELFF. The chain employs TRBV3-1 and TRBJ2-2; 12 nucleotides agree with TRBD1. The CDR3 spans 16 residues. In germline, CDR1 is LGHDT, CDR2 YNNKEL (reference sequence). Germline trimming cut 4 bases from V and 6 bases from J; bases unmatched to any gene: 6.

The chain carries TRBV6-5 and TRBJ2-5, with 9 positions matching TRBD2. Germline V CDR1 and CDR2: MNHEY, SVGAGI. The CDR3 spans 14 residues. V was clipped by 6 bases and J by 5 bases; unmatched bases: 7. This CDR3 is CASRPRSGGETQYF. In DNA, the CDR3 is TGTGCCAGCAGGCCCAGAAGCGGGGGGGAGACCCAGTACTTC.